This T cell receptor beta chain was captured in a study of persistence of HIV-infected CD4 T cells. Comments on this clone: The antigen is undetermined.

Study-wide results and limits: TCR analyses could not target the rare provirus-carrying CMV-responding cells.

The stimulus was an HIV-1 Gag 15-mer peptide pool, 0.95 to 1 ug/peptide/mL. Memory cells lacking CD40L and CD69 with high CD45RO were sorted. CD4+ T cell counts exceeded 400 cells/uL; CMV serology was positive. Stimulated PBMCs had first been depleted of CD8+ T cells. The libraries were made with immunoSEQ version 4 in survey mode. Profiled with immunoSEQ multiplex PCR; TCRdb holds only in-frame clones, not every one. The sample has about 40,000 clones, 85% to 90% seen once. The starting material was cultured CD4+ T cells from PBMCs, obtained from a patient who received antiretroviral therapy. The clonotype comes from an adult with HIV. The donor label of this sample is uncertain.

CDR3 residues: CASSEGGRSQQYF. For the CDR3, the DNA is TGTGCCAGTAGCGAGGGGGGGCGGTCTCAGCAGTACTTC. The chain joins TRBV19 to TRBJ2-7; perhaps TRBD2 as D (7 bases). CDR1 is LNHDA, CDR2 SQIVND, per germline (reference sequence). This CDR3 is built from 13 residues. Between the trimmed V and J ends, which lost 6 bases and 8 bases, there was a span of 17 bases.